This T cell receptor beta chain was recovered during a study of OX40 agonist ivuxolimab in advanced cancers. Overall study context: Prior anti-PD-1, anti-PD-L1 or anti-CTLA-4 therapy was allowed; over 30% had some.

This clone was seen only a few times. The antigen is not known. At baseline, cycle 4 day 1, and cycle 7 day 1, blood was sampled. Study-wide points: Expanded peripheral T cell antigen specificity was not determined. Clonal expansion from baseline to week 6 occurred in both CD4+ and CD8+ T cells.

J lost 3 bases, V lost 7 bases, and 8 bases had no gene match. The CDR3 runs 15 residues. CDR1 and CDR2 from the germline V gene are ENHRY and SYGVKD. Libraries were prepared by immunoSEQ multiplex PCR; TCRdb keeps only in-frame clonotypes and omits some of them. This table holds approximately 11,000 clones, 60% to 80% found once. The rearrangement uses TRBV10-3 and TRBJ2-5; TRBD1 agrees at 10 bases. This sample comprised CD4+ or CD8+ T cells sorted from blood, obtained in a trial of the OX40 agonist ivuxolimab. The TCR originated in an adult with an advanced solid tumor such as melanoma, head and neck, liver or kidney cancer. The CDR3, as DNA: TGTGCCATCAACGGACGCGGGACAGGGGAAGAGACCCAGTACTTC. Translation: CAINGRGTGEETQYF.